These 5 T cell receptor beta chains share one sample of origin, sequenced in a study of shared clonotypes between healthy human individuals. The method was immunoSEQ multiplex PCR; TCRdb's version includes in-frame clones alone and lacks a portion of them. Of around 2.1 million clones detected, 85% to 95% appear once; the ten largest clones hold around 1.7%. The naive CD8 population came from CD45RO-negative cells selected for CCR7, without terminally differentiated effector memory CD45RA+ cells. Sequences were obtained from naive CD8+ T cells from PBMCs. Source of these receptors: a man in his late teens or twenties in good health. Some clones in this sample may be carry-over from other donors' samples.

The rearrangement links TRBV4-1 to TRBJ2-2; 7 bases line up with TRBD1. The ends lost 1 base at V and 1 base at J; junction bases unmatched: 6. Germline loops: CDR1 MGHRA, CDR2 YSYEKL. CDR3 length: 17 residues. CDR3 nucleotide sequence: TGCGCCAGCAGCCAAGTAGTGAGGGACAGGAACACCGGGGAGCTGTTTTTT. This codes for CASSQVVRDRNTGELFF.

V is TRBV4-1 and J is TRBJ2-7; 7 nucleotides line up with TRBD2. Germline V lookup: CDR1 MGHRA, CDR2 YSYEKL. The CDR3 is 16 residues long. With 4 bases clipped from V and 2 bases from J, the junction kept 11 bases outside the gene matches. As DNA, the CDR3 is TGCGCCAGCAGCCGGACCCCCTCGGGGGGTCCCTACGAGCAGTACTTC. As protein: CASSRTPSGGPYEQYF.

Turning to this clone: Other DNA sequences in this sample translate to the same CDR3. The chain has TRBV6-5 and TRBJ2-5, with no clear D. This CDR3 has 14 residues. Trimming took off 0 bases at V and 2 bases at J, with 7 bases between the two ends. From germline, CDR1 is MNHEY and CDR2 SVGAGI. Written as DNA, the CDR3 is TGTGCCAGCAGTTACTCGAGCAGACAAGAGACCCAGTACTTC. It encodes CASSYSSRQETQYF.

V and J are TRBV5-1 and TRBJ2-1; 11 positions match TRBD2. In germline, CDR1 is SGHRS, CDR2 YFSETQ. V lost 1 base to trimming and J lost 5 bases; unmatched junction nucleotides: 8. The CDR3 runs to 17 residues. CDR3: CASSLWASGRYHNEQFF. In DNA, the CDR3 is TGCGCCAGCAGCTTGTGGGCTAGCGGGAGGTACCACAATGAGCAGTTCTTC. Supplemented by reference TRBV5-1 and TRBJ2-1, the full variable domain reads KAGVTQTPRYLIKTRGQQVTLSCSPISGHRSVSWYQQTPGQGLQFLFEYFSETQRNKGNFPGRFSGRQFSNSRSEMNVSTLELGDSALYLCASSLWASGRYHNEQFFGPGTRLTVL.

This rearrangement joins TRBV6-5 to TRBJ2-1; the match to TRBD2 covers 7 bases. J was trimmed by 6 bases and V by 6 bases; bases with no gene match: 14. Germline V gene data show CDR1 as MNHEY and CDR2 as SVGAGI. The CDR3 sequence is 16 residues long. Written as DNA, the CDR3 is TGTGCCAGCAGGTACGATGGCACTAGGGAGGGCAATGAGCAGTTCTTC. Translating it yields CASRYDGTREGNEQFF.